The 23 T cell receptor beta chains reported below all come from one sample, sequenced in a study of T cells in localized non-small cell lung cancer. TCRdb's copy holds only in-frame clones and misses some; the assay was immunoSEQ multiplex PCR. The repertoire consists of tens of thousands of clones, with roughly nine tenths occurring once and the leading ten covering 22%. This specimen was PBMCs, taken before any cancer treatment. The receptors were gathered from a man aged 40 to 69 with stage II squamous cell lung carcinoma.

The V gene is TRBV2, the J gene TRBJ2-7, with D possibly matching TRBD2 (6 bases). Trimming shortened V by 2 bases and J by 3 bases, and 14 bases separated the two germline ends. The germline gives CDR1 SNHLY, CDR2 FYNNEI. The CDR3 has 15 residues. The CDR3 protein is CASSEMASELYEQYF. The CDR3 coding sequence is TGTGCCAGCAGTGAAATGGCTAGCGAGCTCTACGAGCAGTACTTC.

The chain combines TRBV30 with TRBJ2-7; D not resolved. The CDR3 is 12 amino acids. V was clipped by 3 bases and J by 4 bases, with 10 bases between them. Germline CDR1 reads GTSNPN; CDR2 reads SVGIG (reference sequence). As DNA, the CDR3 is TGTGCCTGGAGACCGGACGGTTACGAGCAGTACTTC. Translated, it gives CAWRPDGYEQYF.

The chain uses TRBV7-3 and TRBJ2-1, with a possible D match to TRBD2 (6 bases). Germline V gives CDR1 SGHTA, CDR2 FQGTGA. Trimming took off 6 bases at V and 7 bases at J, with 16 bases between the two ends. The CDR3 has 14 residues. The CDR3 loop reads CASSSPGALNEQFF. The CDR3 region has the DNA TGTGCCAGCAGTTCGCCGGGAGCCTTGAATGAGCAGTTCTTC.

The J gene is TRBJ2-1, the V gene TRBV9; D is perhaps TRBD1 (5 bases). Per the germline V gene, CDR1 is SGDLS and CDR2 is YYNGEE. V was shortened by 0 bases and J by 7 bases, with 11 bases between the two germline ends. The CDR3 sequence is 14 residues long. The CDR3 DNA is TGTGCCAGCAGCGTAGTTCCAGGGAAGAATGAGCAGTTCTTC. Encoded protein: CASSVVPGKNEQFF.

The V call is TRBV7-3, the J call TRBJ2-5, with D unresolved. The germline CDR1 and CDR2 sequences are SGHTA and FQGTGA. This CDR3 region has 15 residues. Between the trimmed V and J ends, which lost 5 bases and 2 bases, there was a span of 15 bases. The DNA of the CDR3 is TGTGCCAGCAGCCCCCGGAATAACCGGCAAGAGACCCAGTACTTC. Translating gives CASSPRNNRQETQYF.

V and J are TRBV19 and TRBJ2-7, with 8 bases fitting TRBD2. V was pared by 5 bases and J by 5 bases, with 8 bases of the junction left unmatched. The germline gives CDR1 LNHDA, CDR2 SQIVND (reference sequence). The CDR3 runs 14 residues. CDR3 region: CASSVRTSFNEQYF. CDR3 in DNA: TGTGCCAGTAGTGTTCGGACTAGCTTCAACGAGCAGTACTTC.

This clone was detected a few times. The rearrangement joins TRBV7-8 to TRBJ1-6, with 9 bases identical to TRBD1. Trimming cost V 1 base and J 7 bases; bases outside gene matches: 2. CDR1 is SGHVS, CDR2 FQNEAQ, per germline. This CDR3 contains 15 residues. CDR3 sequence (DNA): TGTGCCAGCAGCTTAGGGGGACAGGGAAATTCACCCCTCCACTTT. Translating gives CASSLGGQGNSPLHF.

Only one count was recorded for this clone. This chain connects TRBV5-1 to TRBJ1-1; perhaps TRBD1 as D (6 bases). This CDR3 contains 14 residues. CDR1 is SGHRS, CDR2 YFSETQ, per germline. V lost 3 bases, J lost 2 bases, and 11 bases lay in between. The CDR3, as DNA: TGCGCCAGCAGCTCCCAGGGGACCAACACTGAAGCTTTCTTT. Translating gives CASSSQGTNTEAFF.

The rearrangement links TRBV9 to TRBJ2-5; weak D call: TRBD1 (6 bases). The germline V gene encodes CDR1 SGDLS and CDR2 YYNGEE. Trimming cost V 2 bases and J 1 base, with 6 bases left between them. CDR3 length: 13 amino acids. The CDR3 loop is CASSVGAQETQYF. The CDR3, as DNA: TGTGCCAGCAGCGTGGGGGCCCAAGAGACCCAGTACTTC.

This rearrangement joins TRBV15 to TRBJ2-2, with D hard to call. Deletions cut 2 bases from V and 1 base from J, with 8 bases between. The CDR3 runs 15 residues. Germline-derived CDR1 and CDR2 are LNHNV and YYDKDF (reference sequence). In DNA form, the CDR3 reads TGTGCCACCAGCAGATTCCTAGAGAACACCGGGGAGCTGTTTTTT. Translating it yields CATSRFLENTGELFF.

J is TRBJ2-1 and V is TRBV5-6; D is unresolved. Trimming stripped 0 bases from V and 4 bases from J, with 14 bases between. The CDR3 has 16 amino acids. The germline V gene encodes CDR1 SGHDT and CDR2 YYEEEE. CDR3 coding DNA: TGTGCCAGCAGCTTGGGTTTACCTCAACCTTACAATGAGCAGTTCTTC. It is translated as CASSLGLPQPYNEQFF.

This clone was recorded once. The V and J genes are TRBV27 and TRBJ1-1; D is unresolved. Trimming removed 5 bases from V and 3 bases from J, with 10 bases in between. Germline CDR1 reads MNHEY; CDR2 reads SMNVEV (reference sequence). This CDR3 has 13 amino acids. As DNA, the CDR3 is TGTGCCAGCAGTCCCGGGATCCACACTGAAGCTTTCTTT. The encoded protein is CASSPGIHTEAFF.

The chain couples TRBV7-6 to TRBJ1-1, with unresolved D. Trimming took 1 base from V and 8 from J, leaving 8 bases between them. Germline V CDR1 and CDR2: SGHVS, FNYEAQ. The CDR3 totals 12 residues. The CDR3 nucleotides are TGTGCCAGCAGCTTAGTTTCGGGAGAAGCTTTCTTT. Translated, it gives CASSLVSGEAFF.

This clone was picked up one time. This chain uses TRBV7-3 with TRBJ2-1; tentative D call: TRBD1 (6 bases). The CDR3 has 15 amino acids. Per germline, CDR1 SGHTA and CDR2 FQGTGA. Trimming removed 5 bases at V and 1 base at J, with 12 bases between. The CDR3 sequence: CASSPGRGSYNEQFF. The CDR3 DNA sequence: TGTGCCAGCAGCCCAGGCAGGGGATCCTACAATGAGCAGTTCTTC.

On this clone: The sample has other DNA sequences that encode this CDR3 too. This rearrangement joins TRBV9 to TRBJ2-1; D is unresolved. There are 13 residues in the CDR3. Germline-derived CDR1 and CDR2 are SGDLS and YYNGEE. Between the trimmed V and J ends, which lost 0 bases and 1 base, there was a span of 2 bases. DNA of the CDR3: TGTGCCAGCAGCGTAGATTCCTACAATGAGCAGTTCTTC. Translated, it gives CASSVDSYNEQFF.

The chain recombines TRBV10-3 with TRBJ1-5; D unclear. V dropped 4 bases and J dropped 5 bases, with 12 bases sitting between them. The germline CDR1 and CDR2 sequences are ENHRY and SYGVKD. The CDR3 totals 14 residues. The CDR3 sequence: CAISASRDYQPQHF. The DNA for the CDR3 is TGTGCCATCAGTGCGAGTAGGGATTATCAGCCCCAGCATTTT.

The CDR3 bases are TGCAGCGTTCGGGGACAGGCAAACACCATATATTTT. Translation gives CSVRGQANTIYF. The chain recombines TRBV29-1 with TRBJ1-3; 8 bases line up with TRBD1. The CDR3 is made up of 12 amino acids. In germline, CDR1 is SQVTM, CDR2 ANQGSEA. V lost 5 bases to trimming and J lost 6 bases; unmatched junction nucleotides: 3.

This clone was recorded only once. The chain employs TRBV15 and TRBJ2-3; tentative D call: TRBD1 (6 bases). The CDR3 extends over 17 amino acids. Looked up from germline, CDR1 is LNHNV and CDR2 is YYDKDF (reference sequence). V was shortened by 3 bases and J by 2 bases, with 18 bases between the two germline ends. In DNA, the CDR3 is TGTGCCACCAGCAGCCCCCTTCAACAGGGCATCACAGATACGCAGTATTTT. It codes for CATSSPLQQGITDTQYF.

The J gene is TRBJ1-1, the V gene TRBV6-5, with D possibly matching TRBD1 (5 bases). CDR3 length: 11 amino acids. CDR1 and CDR2 from the germline V gene are MNHEY and SVGAGI. Between the trimmed V and J ends, which lost 11 bases and 7 bases, there was a span of 14 bases. CDR3 nucleotide sequence: TGTGCCTCCGGGGGTATCGGTGAAGCTTTCTTT. Translating gives CASGGIGEAFF.

This clone was recorded once. The V call is TRBV21-1, the J call TRBJ1-2; the table calls TRBD1, which could not be checked here. TRBV21-1 is termed a pseudogene. CDR3 size: 13 residues. In DNA form, the CDR3 reads TGTGCCGTGGGACACCTAGAGAACTATGGCTACACCTTC. This sequence encodes CAVGHLENYGYTF.

V gene TRBV5-1 combines with J gene TRBJ2-3, with 9 bases matching TRBD1. V was clipped by 4 bases and J by 3 bases; unmatched bases: 9. The CDR3 runs 16 residues. Germline assignment: CDR1 SGHRS and CDR2 YFSETQ. CDR3 DNA sequence: TGCGCCAGCAGCCCGCCGGGACAGGGTGCAACAGATACGCAGTATTTT. It yields the protein CASSPPGQGATDTQYF.

This chain links TRBV4-3 with TRBJ1-1, with D maybe TRBD1 (5 bases). V gave up 4 bases and J gave up 0 bases, with 15 bases separating them. The CDR3 extends over 16 amino acids. The V gene's germline CDR1 is LGHNA and CDR2 YSLEER. The CDR3 sequence is CASSPSTGTLNTEAFF. CDR3 in DNA: TGCGCCAGCAGCCCTAGCACCGGGACCTTGAACACTGAAGCTTTCTTT.

This rearrangement joins TRBV18 to TRBJ2-2; 8 bases line up with TRBD2. The CDR3 totals 19 residues. The J segment lost 3 bases and the V segment lost 3 bases, leaving 15 bases of the junction unmatched. Per germline, CDR1 KGHSH and CDR2 LQKENI. Written as DNA, the CDR3 is TGTGCCAGCTCACCCTCCTCCGCGGCGAGCGGGAGTTACACCGGGGAGCTGTTTTTT. Translation gives CASSPSSAASGSYTGELFF.